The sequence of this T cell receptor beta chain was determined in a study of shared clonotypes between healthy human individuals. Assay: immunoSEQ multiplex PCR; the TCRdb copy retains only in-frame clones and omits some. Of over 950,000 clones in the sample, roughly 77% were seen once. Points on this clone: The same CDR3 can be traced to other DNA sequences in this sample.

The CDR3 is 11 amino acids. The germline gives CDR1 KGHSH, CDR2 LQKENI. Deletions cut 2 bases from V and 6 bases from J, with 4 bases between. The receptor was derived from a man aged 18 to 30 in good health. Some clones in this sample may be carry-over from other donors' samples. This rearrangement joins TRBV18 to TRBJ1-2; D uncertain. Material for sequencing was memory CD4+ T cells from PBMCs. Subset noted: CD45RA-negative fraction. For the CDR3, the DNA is TGTGCCAGCTCACCAGGGAATGGCTACACCTTC. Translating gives CASSPGNGYTF.